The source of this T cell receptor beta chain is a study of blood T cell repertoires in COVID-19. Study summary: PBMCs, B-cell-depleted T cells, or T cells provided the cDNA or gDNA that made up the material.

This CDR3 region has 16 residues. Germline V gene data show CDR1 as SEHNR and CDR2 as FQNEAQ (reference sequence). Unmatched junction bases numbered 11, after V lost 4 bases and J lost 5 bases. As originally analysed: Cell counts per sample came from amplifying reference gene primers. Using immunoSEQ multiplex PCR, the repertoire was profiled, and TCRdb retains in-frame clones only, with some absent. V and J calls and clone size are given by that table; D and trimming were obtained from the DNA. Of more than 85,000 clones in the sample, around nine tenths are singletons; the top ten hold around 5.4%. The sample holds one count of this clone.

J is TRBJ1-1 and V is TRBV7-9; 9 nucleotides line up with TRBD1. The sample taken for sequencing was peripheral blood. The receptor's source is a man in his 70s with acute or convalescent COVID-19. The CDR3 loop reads CASSSNAQGARTEAFF. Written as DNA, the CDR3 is TGTGCCAGCAGCTCAAACGCACAGGGGGCGAGGACTGAAGCTTTCTTT. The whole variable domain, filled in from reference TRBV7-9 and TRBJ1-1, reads DTGVSQNPRHKITKRGQNVTFRCDPISEHNRLYWYRQTLGQGPEFLTYFQNEAQLEKSRLLSDRFSAERPKGSFSTLEIQRTEQGDSAMYLCASSSNAQGARTEAFFGQGTRLTVV.